The clone carrying this T cell receptor beta chain was detected many times. Its antigen is still unknown. TCRdb re-called the multiplex PCR reads through MiXCR, storing one row per CDR3 protein. The sample yields approximately 9,100 distinct CDR3 sequences, around 40% seen once. The V end was cut by 2 bases, the J end by 3 bases, with 6 bases between. CDR1 and CDR2 (germline): KGHSH, LQKENI. This CDR3 contains 13 residues. These data come from a study of breast tumors, draining lymph nodes, adjacent tissues. Points from the study as a whole: Compared with basal-like, luminal-like tumors shared significantly more repertoire with nontumor tissue. Data fit most tumor T cells coming from lymph node, expanding in tumor. The lymph node origin of tumor T cells was framed as consistent with a hypothesis, not demonstrated. Tumor repertoires ranked between lymph nodes and nontumor tissue in diversity, with V and J gene preferences.

J is TRBJ2-3 and V is TRBV18; D is unclear. Sequencing was carried out using tumor-adjacent breast tissue. This sequence originates from a female donor with breast cancer. Some clones in this sample may be carry-over from other donors' samples. The CDR3 protein is CASSPTRTDTQYF. The CDR3 DNA reads as TGTGCCAGCTCACCAACGAGGACAGATACGCAGTATTTT.